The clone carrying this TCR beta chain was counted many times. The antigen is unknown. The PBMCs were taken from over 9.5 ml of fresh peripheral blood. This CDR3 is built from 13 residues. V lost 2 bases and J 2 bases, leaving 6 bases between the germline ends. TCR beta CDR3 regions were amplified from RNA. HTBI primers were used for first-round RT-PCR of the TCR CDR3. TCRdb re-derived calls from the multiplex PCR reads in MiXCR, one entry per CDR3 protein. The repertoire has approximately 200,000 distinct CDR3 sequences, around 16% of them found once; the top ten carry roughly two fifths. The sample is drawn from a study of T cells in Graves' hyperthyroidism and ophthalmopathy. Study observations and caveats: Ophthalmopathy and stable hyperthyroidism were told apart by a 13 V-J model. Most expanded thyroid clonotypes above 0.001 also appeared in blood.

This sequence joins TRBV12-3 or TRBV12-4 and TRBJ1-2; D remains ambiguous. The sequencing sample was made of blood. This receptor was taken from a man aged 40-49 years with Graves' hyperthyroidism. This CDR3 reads CASSLLENYGYTF. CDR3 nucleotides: TGTGCCAGCAGTTTATTGGAAAACTATGGCTACACCTTC.